These 4 T cell receptor beta chains came from one sample sequenced in a study of T cell repertoires in cytomegalovirus infection. TCRdb re-called the reads with MiXCR, one entry per CDR3 protein. The sample lists 450,000 to 650,000 distinct CDR3 sequences, about a quarter seen once, with over 10% in the top ten. Material: PBMCs. The receptors derive from a human donor in good health (CMV status not recorded). Some clones in this sample may be carry-over from other donors' samples.

This clonotype was seen a few times. The J gene is TRBJ1-2, the V gene TRBV12-3 or TRBV12-4; D uncertain. The CDR3 is 14 residues long. With 2 bases removed from V and 4 bases from J, the gap between germline ends came to 11 bases. CDR3 residues: CASSLSGFRYGYTF. The CDR3 DNA reads TGTGCCAGCAGTTTATCTGGGTTCCGCTATGGCTACACCTTC.

This clonotype occurred a few times. This chain connects TRBV19 to TRBJ1-1, with D unresolved. This CDR3 has 14 residues. V lost 5 bases, J lost 1 base, and 11 bases lay in between. The germline V gene has CDR1 LNHDA and CDR2 SQIVND (reference sequence). The CDR3 region has the DNA TGTGCCAGTAGTCCTTCGGCGAGGAACACTGAAGCTTTCTTT. Protein: CASSPSARNTEAFF.

The chain joins TRBV19 to TRBJ2-3; possibly TRBD2 for D (6 bases). Germline loops: CDR1 LNHDA, CDR2 SQIVND (reference sequence). The CDR3 sequence is 13 residues long. Trimming took off 4 bases at V and 4 bases at J, with 9 bases between the two ends. The CDR3, as DNA: TGTGCCAGTAGTAACGGAGGGGCAGATACGCAGTATTTT. Its protein is CASSNGGADTQYF.

For this clonotype: A junction end diverges from the germline sequence, so it may reflect a read error. DNA of the CDR3: TGTGCCAGCAGCCCTAATAAGCTAGCGGGAGGTCGTTACAATAAGCAGTTCTTC. It specifies CASSPNKLAGGRYNKQFF. The chain joins TRBV11-2 to TRBJ2-1; 11 positions match TRBD2. This CDR3 comprises 18 residues. Germline CDR1 and CDR2: SGHAT and FQNNGV. The variable domain in full, completed from reference TRBV11-2 and TRBJ2-1, reads EAGVAQSPRYKIIEKRQSVAFWCNPISGHATLYWYQQILGQGPKLLIQFQNNGVVDDSQLPKDRFSAERLKGVDSTLKIQPAKLEDSAVYLCASSPNKLAGGRYNKQFFGPGTRLTVL.